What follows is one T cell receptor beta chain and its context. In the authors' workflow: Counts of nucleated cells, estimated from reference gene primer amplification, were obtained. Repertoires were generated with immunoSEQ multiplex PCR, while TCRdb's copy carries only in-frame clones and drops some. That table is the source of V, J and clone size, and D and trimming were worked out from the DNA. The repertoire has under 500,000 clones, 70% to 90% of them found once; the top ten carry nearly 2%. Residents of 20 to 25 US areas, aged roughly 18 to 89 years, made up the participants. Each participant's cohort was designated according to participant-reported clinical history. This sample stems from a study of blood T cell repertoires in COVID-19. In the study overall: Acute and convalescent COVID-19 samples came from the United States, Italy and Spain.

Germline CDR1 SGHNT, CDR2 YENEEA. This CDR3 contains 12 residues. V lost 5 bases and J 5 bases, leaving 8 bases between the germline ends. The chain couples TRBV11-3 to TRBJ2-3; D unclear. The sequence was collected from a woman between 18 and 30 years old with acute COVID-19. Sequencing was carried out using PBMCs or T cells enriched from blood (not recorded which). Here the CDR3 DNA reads TGTGCCAGCAGCGAGCGAGTAGATACGCAGTATTTT. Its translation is CASSERVDTQYF.